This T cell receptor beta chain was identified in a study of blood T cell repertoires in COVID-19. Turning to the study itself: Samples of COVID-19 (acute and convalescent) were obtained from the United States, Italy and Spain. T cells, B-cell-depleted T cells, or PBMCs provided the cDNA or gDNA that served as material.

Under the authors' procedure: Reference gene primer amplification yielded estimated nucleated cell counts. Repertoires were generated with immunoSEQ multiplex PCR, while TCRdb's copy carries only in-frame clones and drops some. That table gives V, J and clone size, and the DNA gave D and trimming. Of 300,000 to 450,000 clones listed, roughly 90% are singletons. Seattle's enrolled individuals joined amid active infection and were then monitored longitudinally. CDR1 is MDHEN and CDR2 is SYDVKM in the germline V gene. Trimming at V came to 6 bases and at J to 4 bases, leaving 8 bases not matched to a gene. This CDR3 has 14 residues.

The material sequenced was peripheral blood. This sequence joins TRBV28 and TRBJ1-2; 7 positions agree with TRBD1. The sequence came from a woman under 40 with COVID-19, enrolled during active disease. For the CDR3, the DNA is TGTGCCAGCAGCCGTCCCCGGGACAGCTATGGCTACACCTTC. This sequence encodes CASSRPRDSYGYTF.